This entry lists 31 T cell receptor beta chains sequenced from one sample in a study of blood T cell repertoires in COVID-19. Produced via immunoSEQ multiplex PCR; TCRdb's table is partial and in-frame only. The table has about 26,000 clones, roughly 84% seen once. Sequenced sample: peripheral blood. The receptors were gathered from a human donor in a cohort sampled during active COVID-19. The donor label of this sample is uncertain.

This chain connects TRBV7-2 to TRBJ1-6; D uncertain. Germline CDR1 is SGHTA and CDR2 is FQGNSA. There are 14 residues in the CDR3. Trimming took 7 bases from V and 9 from J, leaving 16 bases between them. The DNA of the CDR3 is TGTGCCAGCACCTTTACCGGGGTTGGTTCACCCCTCCACTTT. It yields the protein CASTFTGVGSPLHF. Based on the CDR3 plus reference TRBV7-2 and TRBJ1-6, the full variable domain is GAGVSQSPSNKVTEKGKDVELRCDPISGHTALYWYRQSLGQGLEFLIYFQGNSAPDKSGLPSDRFSAERTGGSVSTLTIQRTQQEDSAVYLCASTFTGVGSPLHFGNGTRLTVT.

This clone was counted between two and nine times. The chain combines TRBV10-3 with TRBJ2-1, with 10 bases that match TRBD2. This CDR3 has 14 amino acids. Looked up from germline, CDR1 is ENHRY and CDR2 is SYGVKD. V shed 6 bases and J 4 bases; nucleotides not matched to a gene: 3. The CDR3 region is CAIRQLAGYNEQFF. As DNA, the CDR3 is TGTGCCATCAGGCAACTAGCGGGGTACAATGAGCAGTTCTTC.

The rearrangement uses TRBV27 and TRBJ1-6; TRBD1 is a possible D gene (6 bases). V gave up 4 bases and J gave up 5 bases, with 15 bases separating them. This CDR3 is built from 16 residues. Germline V gene sequence: CDR1 MNHEY, CDR2 SMNVEV (reference sequence). CDR3 sequence reads: CASSSFYRTDNSPLHF. As DNA, the CDR3 is TGTGCCAGCAGTTCTTTTTACCGGACAGATAATTCACCCCTCCACTTT.

CDR3 DNA: TGTGCCAGCAGCGGGGACGCGGGGGTCTCCTACGAGCAGTACTTC. As protein: CASSGDAGVSYEQYF. The chain uses TRBV5-6 and TRBJ2-7, with 7 bases matching TRBD2. The CDR3 covers 15 residues. Germline V CDR1 and CDR2: SGHDT, YYEEEE. J lost 0 bases, V lost 4 bases, and 7 bases had no gene match.

This clone was seen just once. This rearrangement joins TRBV7-9 to TRBJ2-2; 7 nucleotides line up with TRBD1. The V segment lost 8 bases and the J segment 5 bases; nucleotides outside the gene matches: 8. Germline loops: CDR1 SEHNR, CDR2 FQNEAQ (reference sequence). CDR3 size: 14 residues. The CDR3 is CASSDRVGTGELFF. CDR3 in DNA: TGTGCCAGCTCCGACAGGGTAGGGACCGGGGAGCTGTTTTTT.

V gene TRBV5-1 combines with J gene TRBJ2-5, with D possibly TRBD1 on 5 matching bases. V lost 3 bases, J lost 0 bases, and 15 bases lay in between. The length of the CDR3 is 16 residues. Germline CDR1 and CDR2: SGHRS and YFSETQ. This CDR3 is CASSSTAQADQETQYF. DNA of the CDR3: TGCGCCAGCAGCTCCACCGCACAGGCGGACCAAGAGACCCAGTACTTC.

This rearrangement joins TRBV28 to TRBJ1-1; 7 bases line up with TRBD1. The CDR3 extends over 14 amino acids. With 5 bases clipped from V and 4 bases from J, the junction kept 7 bases outside the gene matches. CDR1 is MDHEN, CDR2 SYDVKM, per germline. DNA for the CDR3: TGTGCCAGCAGTCCAGGGACAGTACGCACTGAAGCTTTCTTT. It yields the protein CASSPGTVRTEAFF.

In its sample, this clone was seen a few times. The rearrangement joins TRBV30 to TRBJ1-2; D perhaps matches TRBD1 (5 bases). CDR3 length: 14 amino acids. Trimming cost V 0 bases and J 7 bases, with 15 bases left between them. Per the germline V gene, CDR1 is GTSNPN and CDR2 is SVGIG (reference sequence). Here the CDR3 DNA reads TGTGCCTGGAGTGTACTCGTGGGGCAGGGTGGCTACACCTTC. This translates into CAWSVLVGQGGYTF.

V gene TRBV27 combines with J gene TRBJ1-6, with 10 bases that match TRBD1. The CDR3 extends over 20 amino acids. CDR1 is MNHEY and CDR2 is SMNVEV in the germline V gene (reference sequence). The V gene end was trimmed by 0 bases and the J gene end by 0 bases; junction bases not matched to a gene: 8. The CDR3 here is CASSLSRGTGASSYNSPLHF. In DNA form, the CDR3 reads TGTGCCAGCAGTTTATCCCGAGGGACAGGGGCGAGCTCCTATAATTCACCCCTCCACTTT.

The V call is TRBV6-5, the J call TRBJ2-7; D is unresolved. Trimming removed 6 bases at V and 2 bases at J, with 14 bases between. Germline V gene lookup returns CDR1 MNHEY and CDR2 SVGAGI. The CDR3 is 14 amino acids. The CDR3 DNA follows: TGTGCCAGCAGACTTGCTACTGCGACCTACGAGCAGTACTTC. Translated: CASRLATATYEQYF.

This chain uses TRBV11-2 with TRBJ2-2; 7 bases are a match to TRBD1. Germline loops: CDR1 SGHAT, CDR2 FQNNGV. The CDR3 loop spans 16 amino acids. V gave up 5 bases and J gave up 1 base; unmatched junction bases: 7. CDR3 in amino acids: CASSVTGEKNTGELFF. As DNA, the CDR3 is TGTGCCAGCAGCGTAACAGGGGAAAAGAACACCGGGGAGCTGTTTTTT.

The rearrangement uses TRBV7-2 and TRBJ2-1; no definite D call. Germline loops: CDR1 SGHTA, CDR2 FQGNSA. The CDR3 is 16 residues long. The germline V and J ends were trimmed by 1 base and 7 bases, with 17 bases remaining between them. CDR3 loop: CASSLGHPMAWNEQFF. CDR3 DNA sequence: TGTGCCAGCAGCTTAGGCCACCCCATGGCATGGAATGAGCAGTTCTTC. Based on the CDR3 plus reference TRBV7-2 and TRBJ2-1, the full variable domain is GAGVSQSPSNKVTEKGKDVELRCDPISGHTALYWYRQSLGQGLEFLIYFQGNSAPDKSGLPSDRFSAERTGGSVSTLTIQRTQQEDSAVYLCASSLGHPMAWNEQFFGPGTRLTVL.

This chain joins TRBV27 and TRBJ2-3; TRBD2 is a possible D gene (7 bases). Germline CDR1 and CDR2: MNHEY and SMNVEV (reference sequence). This CDR3 contains 16 residues. V was trimmed by 3 bases and J by 4 bases, leaving 17 bases between them. CDR3 loop: CASSFKGRGGPDTQYF. The CDR3 bases are TGTGCCAGCAGTTTCAAGGGCAGGGGAGGGCCAGATACGCAGTATTTT.

The chain combines TRBV3-1 (or the pseudogene TRBV3-2) with TRBJ2-1; a weak D match, TRBD2 (5 bases). In germline, CDR1 is LGHDT, CDR2 YNNKEL (reference sequence). There are 15 residues in the CDR3. V was cut by 4 bases and J by 5 bases, with 15 bases left in between. The CDR3 DNA is TGTGCCAGCAGCCCCTCATCGAGAGGGAACAATGAGCAGTTCTTC. Protein: CASSPSSRGNNEQFF.

This clone was seen a few times. The V call is TRBV6-5, the J call TRBJ1-6; D gene uncertain. The CDR3 spans 14 residues. Trimming cost V 6 bases and J 6 bases, with 12 bases left between them. Germline CDR1 reads MNHEY; CDR2 reads SVGAGI. CDR3 region: CASSRDGLNSPLHF. The CDR3 bases are TGTGCCAGCAGCCGCGACGGACTTAATTCACCCCTCCACTTT.

This chain joins TRBV2 and TRBJ1-2; D remains ambiguous. Trimming shortened V by 0 bases and J by 2 bases, and 4 bases separated the two germline ends. In germline, CDR1 is SNHLY, CDR2 FYNNEI. The CDR3 length is 13 residues. The CDR3 spells CASSEAGNYGYTF. The CDR3 nucleotides are TGTGCCAGCAGTGAAGCCGGGAACTATGGCTACACCTTC.

J is TRBJ2-7 and V is TRBV5-4; 9 bases match TRBD2. Per the germline V gene, CDR1 is SGHNT and CDR2 is YYREEE (reference sequence). The CDR3 is made up of 17 amino acids. V was clipped by 4 bases and J by 2 bases; unmatched bases: 13. CDR3 loop: CASSIGGVGTSPYEQYF. The CDR3 DNA reads as TGTGCCAGCAGCATTGGAGGGGTAGGGACTAGCCCCTACGAGCAGTACTTC.

The chain employs TRBV4-1 and TRBJ1-1; D call uncertain. V dropped 5 bases and J dropped 1 base, with 8 bases sitting between them. This CDR3 is 13 amino acids long. Germline CDR1 is MGHRA and CDR2 is YSYEKL. The CDR3 loop reads CASSVLGNTEAFF. In nucleotides, the CDR3 is TGCGCCAGCAGCGTCCTAGGGAACACTGAAGCTTTCTTT.

The genes are TRBV28 and TRBJ2-7; weak D call: TRBD1 (7 bases). Germline V gene sequence: CDR1 MDHEN, CDR2 SYDVKM. V was cut by 3 bases and J by 0 bases, with 12 bases left in between. This CDR3 is 15 amino acids long. CDR3 coding DNA: TGTGCCAGCAGTTTGGAGGGGGCGAGCTCCTACGAGCAGTACTTC. It codes for CASSLEGASSYEQYF.

The chain couples TRBV10-3 to TRBJ1-2; a possible D gene is TRBD1 (5 bases). This CDR3 contains 12 residues. Trimming took off 8 bases at V and 6 bases at J, with 13 bases between the two ends. Germline V gene sequence: CDR1 ENHRY, CDR2 SYGVKD. The CDR3, as DNA: TGTGCCATCTATTCTGGGACTGATGGCTACACCTTC. Translating it yields CAIYSGTDGYTF.

This clone was found once. The chain combines TRBV6-1 with TRBJ2-7; TRBD1 matches at 8 bases. Germline V gene data show CDR1 as MNHNS and CDR2 as SASEGT. V shed 1 base, J shed 6 bases, and the junction held 2 bases outside the gene matches. The CDR3 runs 13 residues. CDR3: CASSEVGQGEQYF. As DNA, the CDR3 is TGTGCCAGCAGTGAAGTCGGACAGGGCGAGCAGTACTTC.

The V gene is TRBV30, the J gene TRBJ1-2, with D perhaps matching TRBD1 (6 bases). The CDR3 contains 13 residues. Germline loops: CDR1 GTSNPN, CDR2 SVGIG (reference sequence). The V gene lost 0 bases and the J gene lost 7 bases, with 12 bases spanning the gap. Written as DNA, the CDR3 is TGTGCCTGGAGTGTACGGACAGAATCTGGCTACACCTTC. This encodes CAWSVRTESGYTF.

The chain couples TRBV9 to TRBJ2-3; TRBD2 agrees at 10 bases. Per germline, CDR1 SGDLS and CDR2 YYNGEE. Unmatched junction bases numbered 6, after V lost 0 bases and J lost 5 bases. The CDR3 consists of 16 residues. The CDR3 DNA reads as TGTGCCAGCAGCGTAGTGGAGCGGGGGGGCCTAGATACGCAGTATTTT. Translation: CASSVVERGGLDTQYF.

This chain connects TRBV6-1 to TRBJ2-3, with D tentatively TRBD1 (6 bases). V shed 3 bases and J shed 1 base, with 8 bases lying between them. There are 14 residues in the CDR3. Germline V lookup: CDR1 MNHNS, CDR2 SASEGT. CDR3: CASSEGARTDTQYF. DNA of the CDR3: TGTGCCAGCAGTGAGGGGGCCCGCACAGATACGCAGTATTTT.

The chain recombines TRBV19 with TRBJ2-7; D possibly corresponds to TRBD1 (6 bases). This CDR3 has 13 residues. The V end lost 7 bases, the J end lost 2 bases, and 12 bases lay between the germline ends. CDR1 LNHDA and CDR2 SQIVND come from the germline V gene (reference sequence). The CDR3 protein is CASMDSATYEQYF. CDR3 bases: TGTGCCAGTATGGACAGCGCGACCTACGAGCAGTACTTC.

The J gene is TRBJ2-1, the V gene TRBV6-1; 10 positions match TRBD2. J was trimmed by 0 bases and V by 0 bases; bases with no gene match: 14. This CDR3 is built from 21 residues. The germline gives CDR1 MNHNS, CDR2 SASEGT. CDR3 loop: CASSEALGLGLASLSYNEQFF. As DNA, the CDR3 is TGTGCCAGCAGTGAAGCGCTGGGTTTGGGACTAGCGAGCCTCTCCTACAATGAGCAGTTCTTC.

The genes are TRBV19 and TRBJ2-7, with TRBD2 identical over 8 bases. From germline, CDR1 is LNHDA and CDR2 SQIVND (reference sequence). The CDR3 has 15 residues. V lost 0 bases, J lost 4 bases, and 5 bases stayed unmatched. CDR3 loop: CASSIDAGGGYEQYF. The CDR3 bases are TGTGCCAGTAGTATAGATGCGGGGGGAGGTTACGAGCAGTACTTC.

The chain recombines TRBV11-3 with TRBJ2-7, with D possibly TRBD1 on 6 matching bases. V was cut by 5 bases and J by 0 bases, with 11 bases left in between. The CDR3 runs 14 residues. CDR1 and CDR2 from the germline V gene are SGHNT and YENEEA. CDR3 sequence: CASSPGTLSYEQYF. Here the CDR3 DNA reads TGTGCCAGCAGCCCCGGGACACTCTCCTACGAGCAGTACTTC.

A single count supports this clone. The chain combines TRBV12-3 or TRBV12-4 with TRBJ1-2; D not resolved. V was cut by 7 bases and J by 6 bases, with 15 bases left in between. The CDR3 length is 13 residues. The CDR3 DNA follows: TGTGCCAGCACCAAAGAAGGGAGAGATGGCTACACCTTC. It translates to CASTKEGRDGYTF.

V gene TRBV5-8 combines with J gene TRBJ2-4; D is ambiguous. V was pared by 7 bases and J by 15 bases, with 14 bases between. CDR1 and CDR2 from the germline V gene are SGHTS and YDEGEE. This CDR3 is built from 10 residues. CDR3 in DNA: TGTGCCAGCGGCGCGGCCCGCCGGTACTTC. As protein: CASGAARRYF. Together with reference TRBV5-8 and TRBJ2-4, the CDR3 gives the full variable domain: EAGVTQSPTHLIKTRGQQATLRCSPISGHTSVYWYQQALGLGLQFLLWYDEGEERNRGNFPPRFSGRQFPNYSSELNVNALELEDSALYLCASGAARRYFGAGTRLSVL.

In this sample, this clone turned up a few times. DNA of the CDR3: TGTGCCAGCAGTCCAAGGGGGACAGGCCCCTACAATGAGCAGTTCTTC. Protein: CASSPRGTGPYNEQFF. The chain couples TRBV27 to TRBJ2-1, with 8 bases fitting TRBD1. The CDR3 length is 16 residues. Germline V CDR1 and CDR2: MNHEY, SMNVEV (reference sequence). V trimming: 5 bases; J trimming: 2 bases; junction bases outside the gene matches: 8.